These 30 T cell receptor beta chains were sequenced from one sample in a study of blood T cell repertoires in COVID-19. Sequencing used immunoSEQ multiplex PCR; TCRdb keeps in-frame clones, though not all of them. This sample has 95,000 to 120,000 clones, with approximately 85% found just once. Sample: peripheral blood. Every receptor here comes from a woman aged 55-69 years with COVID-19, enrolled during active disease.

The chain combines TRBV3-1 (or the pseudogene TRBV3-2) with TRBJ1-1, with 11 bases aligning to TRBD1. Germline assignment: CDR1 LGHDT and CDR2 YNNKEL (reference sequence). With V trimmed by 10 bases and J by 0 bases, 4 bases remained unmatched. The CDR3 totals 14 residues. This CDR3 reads CATRDRGLNTEAFF. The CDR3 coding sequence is TGTGCCACTAGGGACAGGGGGTTGAACACTGAAGCTTTCTTT.

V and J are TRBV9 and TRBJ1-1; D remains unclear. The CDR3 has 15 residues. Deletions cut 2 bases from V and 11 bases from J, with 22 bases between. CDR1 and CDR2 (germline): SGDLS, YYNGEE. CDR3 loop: CASSVSSATPSQAFF. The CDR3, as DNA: TGTGCCAGCAGCGTTAGTTCGGCAACCCCGTCACAGGCTTTCTTT. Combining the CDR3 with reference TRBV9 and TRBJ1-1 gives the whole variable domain DSGVTQTPKHLITATGQRVTLRCSPRSGDLSVYWYQQSLDQGLQFLIQYYNGEERAKGNILERFSAQQFPDLHSELNLSSLELGDSALYFCASSVSSATPSQAFFGQGTRLTVV.

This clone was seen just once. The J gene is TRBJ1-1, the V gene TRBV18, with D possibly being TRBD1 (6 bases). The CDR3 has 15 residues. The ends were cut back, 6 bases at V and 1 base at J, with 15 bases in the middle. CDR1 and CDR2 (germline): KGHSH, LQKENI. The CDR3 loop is CASSQRDTSNTEAFF. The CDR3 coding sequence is TGTGCCAGCTCTCAAAGGGACACCTCGAACACTGAAGCTTTCTTT.

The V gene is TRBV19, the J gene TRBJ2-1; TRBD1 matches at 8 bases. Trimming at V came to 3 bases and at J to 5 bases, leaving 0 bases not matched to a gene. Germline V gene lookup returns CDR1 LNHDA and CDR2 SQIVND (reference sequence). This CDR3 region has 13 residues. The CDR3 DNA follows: TGTGCCAGTAGTATGGACAGGGACAATGAGCAGTTCTTC. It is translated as CASSMDRDNEQFF.

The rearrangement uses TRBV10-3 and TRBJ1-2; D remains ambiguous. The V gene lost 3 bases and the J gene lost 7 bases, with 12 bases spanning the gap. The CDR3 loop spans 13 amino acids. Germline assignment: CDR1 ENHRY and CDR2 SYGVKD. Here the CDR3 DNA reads TGTGCCATCAGTGACCTTTGGGGAGCTGGCTACACCTTC. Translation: CAISDLWGAGYTF.

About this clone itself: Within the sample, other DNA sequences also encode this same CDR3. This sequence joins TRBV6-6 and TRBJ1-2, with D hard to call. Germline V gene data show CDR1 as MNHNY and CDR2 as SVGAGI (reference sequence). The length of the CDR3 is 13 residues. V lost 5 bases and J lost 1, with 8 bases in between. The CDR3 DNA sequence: TGTGCCAGCAGTAGAGATATTAACTATGGCTACACCTTC. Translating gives CASSRDINYGYTF.

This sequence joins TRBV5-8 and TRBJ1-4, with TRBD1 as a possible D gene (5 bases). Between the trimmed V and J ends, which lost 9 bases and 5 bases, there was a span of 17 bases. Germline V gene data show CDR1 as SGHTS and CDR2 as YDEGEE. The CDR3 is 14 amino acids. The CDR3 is CATVRGGRNEKLFF. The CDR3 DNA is TGTGCCACCGTCCGCGGGGGAAGGAATGAAAAACTGTTTTTT.

The CDR3 DNA reads as TGTGCCAGCAGCCAGGGTGGACAGGGTAACACCGGGGAGCTGTTTTTT. Residues: CASSQGGQGNTGELFF. This chain connects TRBV7-9 to TRBJ2-2; 8 positions agree with TRBD1. The length of the CDR3 is 16 residues. Losses at the gene ends were 5 bases for V and 2 bases for J; bases not matched to a gene: 7. The germline V gene encodes CDR1 SEHNR and CDR2 FQNEAQ (reference sequence).

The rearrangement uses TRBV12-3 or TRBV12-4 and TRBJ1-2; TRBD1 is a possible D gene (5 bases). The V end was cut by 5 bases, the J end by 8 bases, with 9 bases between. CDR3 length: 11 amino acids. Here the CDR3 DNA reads TGTGCCAGCAGTACAGGCGTGGGCTACACCTTC. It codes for CASSTGVGYTF.

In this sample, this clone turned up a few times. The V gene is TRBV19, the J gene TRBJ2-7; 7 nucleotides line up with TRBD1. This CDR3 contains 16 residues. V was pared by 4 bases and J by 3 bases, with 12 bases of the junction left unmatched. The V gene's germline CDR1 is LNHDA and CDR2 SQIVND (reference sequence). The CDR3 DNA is TGTGCCAGTAGTAAGGACAGGTCACCATTATTCTACGAGCAGTACTTC. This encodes CASSKDRSPLFYEQYF.

The CDR3 bases are TGTGCCAGCAGTCAGGGGGAGTTTGAAGCTTTCTTT. It codes for CASSQGEFEAFF. The rearrangement joins TRBV6-5 to TRBJ1-1; 7 bases line up with TRBD1. Germline CDR1 and CDR2: MNHEY and SVGAGI. This CDR3 has 12 residues. V trimming: 5 bases; J trimming: 7 bases; junction bases outside the gene matches: 4.

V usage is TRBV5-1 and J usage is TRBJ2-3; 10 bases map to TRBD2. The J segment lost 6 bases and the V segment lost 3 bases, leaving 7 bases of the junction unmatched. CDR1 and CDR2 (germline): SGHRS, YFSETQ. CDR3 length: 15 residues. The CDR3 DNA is TGCGCCAGCAGCTCTAGCGGGGGTGCCGGGGATACGCAGTATTTT. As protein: CASSSSGGAGDTQYF.

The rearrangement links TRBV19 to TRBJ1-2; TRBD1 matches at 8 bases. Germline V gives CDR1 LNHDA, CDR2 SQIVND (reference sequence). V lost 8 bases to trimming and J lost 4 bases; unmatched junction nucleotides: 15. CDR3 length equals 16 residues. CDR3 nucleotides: TGTGCCAGTTGTGAGGGCAGGGGGCCTATCATCTATGGCTACACCTTC. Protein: CASCEGRGPIIYGYTF.

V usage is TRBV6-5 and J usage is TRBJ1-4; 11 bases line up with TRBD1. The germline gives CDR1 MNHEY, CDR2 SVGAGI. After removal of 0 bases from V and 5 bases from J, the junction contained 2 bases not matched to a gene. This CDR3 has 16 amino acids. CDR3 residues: CASSYSWTGGNEKLFF. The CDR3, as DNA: TGTGCCAGCAGTTACTCGTGGACAGGGGGCAATGAAAAACTGTTTTTT.

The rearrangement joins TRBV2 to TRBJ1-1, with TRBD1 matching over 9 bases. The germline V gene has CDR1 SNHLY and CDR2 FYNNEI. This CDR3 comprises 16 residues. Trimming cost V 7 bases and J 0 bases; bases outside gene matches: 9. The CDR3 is CASTRGTGIMNTEAFF. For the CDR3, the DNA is TGTGCCAGCACCCGGGGGACAGGGATCATGAACACTGAAGCTTTCTTT.

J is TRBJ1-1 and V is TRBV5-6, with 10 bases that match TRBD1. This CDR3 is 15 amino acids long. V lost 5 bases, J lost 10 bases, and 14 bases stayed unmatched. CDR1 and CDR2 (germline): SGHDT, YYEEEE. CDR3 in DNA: TGTGCCAGCAGTGCCGGGTCGGGACAGGGGTATAGAGCTTTCTTT. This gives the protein CASSAGSGQGYRAFF.

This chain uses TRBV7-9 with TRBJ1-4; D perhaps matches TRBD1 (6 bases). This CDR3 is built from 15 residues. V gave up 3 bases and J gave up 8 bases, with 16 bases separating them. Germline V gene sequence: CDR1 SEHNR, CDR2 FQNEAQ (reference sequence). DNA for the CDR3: TGTGCCAGCAGCTTCTACAGGGAAGAGGGGGAAAAACTGTTTTTT. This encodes CASSFYREEGEKLFF.

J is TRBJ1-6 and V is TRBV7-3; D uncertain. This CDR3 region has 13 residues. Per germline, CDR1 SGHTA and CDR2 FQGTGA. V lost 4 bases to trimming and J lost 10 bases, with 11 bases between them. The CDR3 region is CASSSTLASPLHF. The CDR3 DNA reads TGTGCCAGCAGCTCCACCTTGGCCTCACCCCTCCACTTT.

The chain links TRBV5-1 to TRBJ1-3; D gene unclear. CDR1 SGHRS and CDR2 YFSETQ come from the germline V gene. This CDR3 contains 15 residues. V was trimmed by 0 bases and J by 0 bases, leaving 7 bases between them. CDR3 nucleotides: TGCGCCAGCAGCTTGGGACTTAGCTCTGGAAACACCATATATTTT. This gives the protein CASSLGLSSGNTIYF.

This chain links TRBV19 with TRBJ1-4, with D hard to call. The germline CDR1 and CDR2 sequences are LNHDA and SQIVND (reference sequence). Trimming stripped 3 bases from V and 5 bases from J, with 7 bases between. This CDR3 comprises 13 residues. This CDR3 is CASSMYRNEKLFF. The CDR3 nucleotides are TGTGCCAGTAGTATGTACAGAAATGAAAAACTGTTTTTT.

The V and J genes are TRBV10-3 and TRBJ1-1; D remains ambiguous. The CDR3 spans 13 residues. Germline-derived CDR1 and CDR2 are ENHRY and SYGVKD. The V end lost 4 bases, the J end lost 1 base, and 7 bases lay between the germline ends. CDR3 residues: CAISAVANTEAFF. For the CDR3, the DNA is TGTGCCATCAGTGCCGTGGCGAACACTGAAGCTTTCTTT.

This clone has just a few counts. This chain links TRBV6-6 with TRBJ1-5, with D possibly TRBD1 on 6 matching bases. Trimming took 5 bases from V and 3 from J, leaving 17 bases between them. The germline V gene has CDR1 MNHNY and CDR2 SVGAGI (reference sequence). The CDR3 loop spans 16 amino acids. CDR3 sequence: CASSRGQSYLNQPQHF. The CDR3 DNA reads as TGTGCCAGCAGTCGAGGACAGTCCTACCTCAATCAGCCCCAGCATTTT.

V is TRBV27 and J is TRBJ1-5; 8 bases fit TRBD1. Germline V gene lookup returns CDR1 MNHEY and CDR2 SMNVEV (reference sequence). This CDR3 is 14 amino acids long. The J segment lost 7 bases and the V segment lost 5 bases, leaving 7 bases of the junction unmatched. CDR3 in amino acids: CASSLGQGGQPQHF. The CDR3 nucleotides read TGTGCCAGCAGTCTTGGACAGGGTGGGCAGCCCCAGCATTTT.

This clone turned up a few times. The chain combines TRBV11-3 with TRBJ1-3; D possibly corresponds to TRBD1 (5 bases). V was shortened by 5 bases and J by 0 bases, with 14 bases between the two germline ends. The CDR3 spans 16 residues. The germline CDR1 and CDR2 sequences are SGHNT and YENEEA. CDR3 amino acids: CASSPGGVRSGNTIYF. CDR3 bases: TGTGCCAGCAGCCCGGGGGGGGTCCGCTCTGGAAACACCATATATTTT.

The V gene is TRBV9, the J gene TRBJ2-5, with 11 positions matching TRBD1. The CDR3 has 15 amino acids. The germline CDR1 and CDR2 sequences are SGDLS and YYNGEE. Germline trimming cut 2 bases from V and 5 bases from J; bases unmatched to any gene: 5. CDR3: CASSVRTGGSETQYF. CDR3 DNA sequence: TGTGCCAGCAGCGTCCGGACAGGGGGCAGTGAGACCCAGTACTTC.

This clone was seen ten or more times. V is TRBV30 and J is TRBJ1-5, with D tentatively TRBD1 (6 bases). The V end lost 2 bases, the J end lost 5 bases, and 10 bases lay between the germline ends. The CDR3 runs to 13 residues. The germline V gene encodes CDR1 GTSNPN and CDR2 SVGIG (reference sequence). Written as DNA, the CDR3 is TGTGCCTGGAGTCCCTCAGGGGATCAGCCCCAGCATTTT. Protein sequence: CAWSPSGDQPQHF.

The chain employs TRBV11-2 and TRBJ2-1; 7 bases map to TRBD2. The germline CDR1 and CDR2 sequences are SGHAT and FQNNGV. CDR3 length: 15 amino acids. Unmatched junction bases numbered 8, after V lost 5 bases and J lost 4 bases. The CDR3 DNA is TGTGCCAGCAGCGAGGTGGCGGGGGTGTACAATGAGCAGTTCTTC. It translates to CASSEVAGVYNEQFF. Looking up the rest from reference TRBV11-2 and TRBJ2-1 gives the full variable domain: EAGVAQSPRYKIIEKRQSVAFWCNPISGHATLYWYQQILGQGPKLLIQFQNNGVVDDSQLPKDRFSAERLKGVDSTLKIQPAKLEDSAVYLCASSEVAGVYNEQFFGPGTRLTVL.

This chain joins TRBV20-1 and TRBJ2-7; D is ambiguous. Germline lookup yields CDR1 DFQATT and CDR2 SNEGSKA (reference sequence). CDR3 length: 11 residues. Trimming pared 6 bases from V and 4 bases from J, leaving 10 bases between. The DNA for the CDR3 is TGCAGTGCCGGTACGAGTTACGAGCAGTACTTC. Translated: CSAGTSYEQYF.

CDR3 bases: TGCGCCAGCAGACCCGGACATTCTTCGAACACTGAAGCTTTCTTT. Translation: CASRPGHSSNTEAFF. The chain employs TRBV5-1 and TRBJ1-1, with D possibly being TRBD1 (5 bases). V was pared by 5 bases and J by 1 base, with 15 bases between. Germline CDR1 is SGHRS and CDR2 is YFSETQ. This CDR3 spans 15 amino acids.

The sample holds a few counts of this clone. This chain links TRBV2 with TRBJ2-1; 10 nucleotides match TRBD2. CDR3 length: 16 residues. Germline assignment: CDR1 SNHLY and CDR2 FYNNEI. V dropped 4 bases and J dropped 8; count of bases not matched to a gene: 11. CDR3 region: CASSGWASGGGDEQFF. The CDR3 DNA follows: TGTGCCAGCAGTGGGTGGGCTAGCGGGGGAGGAGATGAGCAGTTCTTC.